Below, 10 T cell receptor beta chains from the same sample are listed, as sequenced in a study of blood T cell repertoires in COVID-19. This table comes from immunoSEQ multiplex PCR, and its TCRdb copy is limited to in-frame clones, with some not included. The sample gives around 78,000 clones, about nine tenths of which show up once; around a quarter is in the top ten. Sequencing was carried out using peripheral blood. These receptors came from a man in his forties or fifties with active or convalescent COVID-19.

The chain carries TRBV9 and TRBJ2-3; the D gene is possibly TRBD2 (5 bases). The length of the CDR3 is 15 residues. The germline V gene has CDR1 SGDLS and CDR2 YYNGEE. V was clipped by 0 bases and J by 0 bases, with 8 bases between them. CDR3 amino acids: CASSVAQRSTDTQYF. CDR3 DNA sequence: TGTGCCAGCAGCGTAGCCCAGCGGAGCACAGATACGCAGTATTTT.

The chain employs TRBV24-1 and TRBJ2-5; tentatively, D is TRBD2 (5 bases). CDR3 length equals 15 residues. Trimming cost V 4 bases and J 2 bases, with 13 bases left between them. The germline gives CDR1 KGHDR, CDR2 SFDVKD. As DNA, the CDR3 is TGTGCCACCAGTGACCCCGCTCCGGGGCAAGAGACCCAGTACTTC. Translation: CATSDPAPGQETQYF.

The V gene is TRBV5-1, the J gene TRBJ2-2, with a tentative D call TRBD1 (6 bases). This CDR3 has 16 residues. Looked up from germline, CDR1 is SGHRS and CDR2 is YFSETQ. V shed 3 bases and J shed 4 bases, with 16 bases lying between them. The CDR3 sequence: CASSSGRAGVTGELFF. The CDR3 DNA reads TGCGCCAGCAGCTCCGGTAGGGCAGGGGTCACCGGGGAGCTGTTTTTT. Full variable domain (rest looked up from reference TRBV5-1 and TRBJ2-2): KAGVTQTPRYLIKTRGQQVTLSCSPISGHRSVSWYQQTPGQGLQFLFEYFSETQRNKGNFPGRFSGRQFSNSRSEMNVSTLELGDSALYLCASSSGRAGVTGELFFGEGSRLTVL.

Turning to this clone: Mismatch with germline at one junction end may stem from a read error. The CDR3 DNA reads as TGTGCCAGCAGCCAGCAACTAGCGGGAGGATGGAGTAATTTT. It encodes CASSQQLAGGWSNF. The J gene is TRBJ2-3, the V gene TRBV4-2, with TRBD2 matching over 12 bases. This CDR3 contains 14 residues. The germline V gene has CDR1 LGHNA and CDR2 YNFKEQ.

The V call is TRBV14, the J call TRBJ2-7, with 12 bases lining up with TRBD2. J lost 4 bases, V lost 4 bases, and 2 bases had no gene match. The CDR3 runs 14 residues. Germline V CDR1 and CDR2: SGHDN, FVKESK. CDR3 bases: TGTGCCAGCAGCCGGACTAGCGGGAAATACGAGCAGTACTTC. Translating it yields CASSRTSGKYEQYF.

This chain uses TRBV24-1 with TRBJ1-2; no firm D call. CDR1 is KGHDR, CDR2 SFDVKD, per germline. V was cut by 3 bases and J by 7 bases, with 8 bases left in between. This CDR3 comprises 12 residues. CDR3 loop: CATSDTTAGYTF. CDR3 coding DNA: TGTGCCACCAGTGATACCACAGCTGGCTACACCTTC.

The rearrangement uses TRBV28 and TRBJ1-2; D gene unclear. The CDR3 totals 14 residues. Germline V lookup: CDR1 MDHEN, CDR2 SYDVKM. V lost 2 bases, J lost 2 bases, and 9 bases lay in between. The CDR3 sequence is CASSLPNTNYGYTF. CDR3 in DNA: TGTGCCAGCAGTTTACCCAACACCAACTATGGCTACACCTTC.

The CDR3 bases are TGTGCCACCAGTGAACCAGGGATCAACGAGCAGTACTTC. Translated, it gives CATSEPGINEQYF. The chain is built from TRBV24-1 and TRBJ2-7; D is perhaps TRBD1 (5 bases). V lost 4 bases and J 5 bases, leaving 11 bases between the germline ends. CDR1 and CDR2 (germline): KGHDR, SFDVKD. CDR3 length: 13 amino acids.

The rearrangement joins TRBV29-1 to TRBJ1-1; TRBD1 aligns across 7 bases. Germline CDR1 is SQVTM and CDR2 is ANQGSEA. V lost 7 bases to trimming and J lost 0 bases; unmatched junction nucleotides: 11. This CDR3 contains 15 residues. Written as DNA, the CDR3 is TGCAGCGCCAGGGGGTGGATGGTTATGAACACTGAAGCTTTCTTT. It yields the protein CSARGWMVMNTEAFF.

The chain joins TRBV27 to TRBJ2-7; perhaps TRBD1 as D (6 bases). This CDR3 has 15 residues. Trimming removed 6 bases from V and 7 bases from J, with 22 bases in between. From germline, CDR1 is MNHEY and CDR2 SMNVEV (reference sequence). The DNA of the CDR3 is TGTGCCAGCAGCACCCCGGACAGACCACTGGGGGAGCAGTACTTC. This sequence encodes CASSTPDRPLGEQYF.